What follows are 7 T cell receptor beta chains derived from one specimen sequenced in a study of cytomegalovirus exposure and HLA in healthy donors. A multiplex PCR was run with 60 Vbeta primers and 13 Jbeta primers. Generated by immunoSEQ multiplex PCR, the TCRdb table keeps only in-frame clones and is missing some. The sample lists around 160,000 clones, approximately 80% occurring once. The sample consisted of PBMCs. The receptors shown here come from a male donor in good health and CMV-seronegative.

The genes are TRBV7-2 and TRBJ1-2; D might be TRBD1 (6 bases). Deletions cut 1 base from V and 3 bases from J, with 15 bases between. CDR1 and CDR2 from the germline V gene are SGHTA and FQGNSA. The CDR3 sequence is 16 residues long. The CDR3 is CASSLVANEGDYGYTF. The CDR3 DNA is TGTGCCAGCAGCTTAGTAGCCAACGAGGGGGACTATGGCTACACCTTC.

The chain has TRBV4-1 and TRBJ2-7; TRBD2 matches 7 bases. Trimming at V came to 2 bases and at J to 5 bases, leaving 9 bases not matched to a gene. CDR1 is MGHRA, CDR2 YSYEKL, per germline. The CDR3 is 15 residues long. The CDR3 DNA follows: TGCGCCAGCAGCCAACTTTCCGGGGGGACCGACGAGCAGTACTTC. Protein sequence: CASSQLSGGTDEQYF.

This clone was counted between two and nine times. Other nucleotide sequences from this sample produce the same CDR3. The chain links TRBV7-2 to TRBJ1-5, with a tentative D call TRBD1 (5 bases). In germline, CDR1 is SGHTA, CDR2 FQGNSA. Between the trimmed V and J ends, which lost 5 bases and 2 bases, there was a span of 10 bases. The CDR3 runs to 14 residues. This CDR3 is CASSPSGGNQPQHF. CDR3 sequence (DNA): TGTGCCAGCAGCCCGTCGGGGGGCAATCAGCCCCAGCATTTT.

The V call is TRBV6-5, the J call TRBJ2-7; unclear D gene. This CDR3 has 12 residues. The germline V gene has CDR1 MNHEY and CDR2 SVGAGI. Trimming took 6 bases from V and 5 from J, leaving 11 bases between them. The CDR3 loop reads CASRSEVDEQYF. The CDR3 DNA is TGTGCCAGCAGGTCCGAGGTAGACGAGCAGTACTTC.

The chain couples TRBV6-6 to TRBJ1-1; 9 nucleotides match TRBD1. CDR1 MNHNY and CDR2 SVGAGI come from the germline V gene (reference sequence). CDR3 size: 16 residues. V lost 7 bases and J lost 1; bases outside the gene matches: 10. The CDR3 DNA reads as TGTGCCAGCACCCTAGGGGGACAGGGAGCGAACACTGAAGCTTTCTTT. This codes for CASTLGGQGANTEAFF.

The chain has TRBV11-2 and TRBJ2-1; tentative D call: TRBD2 (5 bases). V lost 1 base and J lost 8, with 12 bases in between. This CDR3 is built from 14 residues. From germline, CDR1 is SGHAT and CDR2 FQNNGV. Here the CDR3 DNA reads TGTGCCAGCAGCTTAGTCGATTGGCGGGATGAGCAGTTCTTC. Protein: CASSLVDWRDEQFF.

A few counts support this clone. J is TRBJ1-2 and V is TRBV9, with TRBD1 matching over 7 bases. Per the germline V gene, CDR1 is SGDLS and CDR2 is YYNGEE. With 3 bases clipped from V and 3 bases from J, the junction kept 5 bases outside the gene matches. CDR3 length: 14 amino acids. The CDR3 reads CASSETGMDYGYTF. The DNA of the CDR3 is TGTGCCAGCAGCGAGACAGGGATGGACTATGGCTACACCTTC.